The 21 T cell receptor beta chains reported below all come from one sample, sequenced in a study of cytomegalovirus exposure and HLA in healthy donors. In the PCR, 60 Vbeta and 13 Jbeta primers were used. Data came from immunoSEQ multiplex PCR; TCRdb stores just in-frame clones and leaves some out. The sample records tens of thousands of clones, around 75% being singletons. What was sequenced was PBMCs. These receptors were obtained from a woman between 40 and 55 years old in good health and CMV-seropositive.

This chain links TRBV6-5 with TRBJ2-2; D possibly corresponds to TRBD1 (5 bases). Per the germline V gene, CDR1 is MNHEY and CDR2 is SVGAGI. The V end was cut by 2 bases, the J end by 1 base, with 8 bases between. This CDR3 has 15 residues. The CDR3 reads CASSYGALNTGELFF. For the CDR3, the DNA is TGTGCCAGCAGTTACGGGGCCCTGAACACCGGGGAGCTGTTTTTT.

The table lists this clone with a few counts. Written as DNA, the CDR3 is TGTGCCAGCAGTGAAGGAGGGACCACTGAAGCTTTCTTT. Amino acids: CASSEGGTTEAFF. This chain connects TRBV25-1 to TRBJ1-1; possible D gene TRBD1, 5 bases. This CDR3 has 13 residues. Germline V gene lookup returns CDR1 MGHDK and CDR2 SYGVNS. Trimming left V 2 bases short and J 4 bases short, with 8 bases between.

This clone came up a few times. The chain recombines TRBV27 with TRBJ1-2; 8 nucleotides line up with TRBD1. Germline V gene data show CDR1 as MNHEY and CDR2 as SMNVEV (reference sequence). The CDR3 is 14 residues long. With V trimmed by 7 bases and J by 8 bases, 12 bases remained unmatched. CDR3 in amino acids: CASKRTDREGGYTF. The DNA of the CDR3 is TGTGCCAGCAAGAGAACGGACAGGGAGGGGGGCTACACCTTC.

This clone was counted only a few times. J is TRBJ1-1 and V is TRBV11-3; the D gene is possibly TRBD1 (5 bases). The CDR3 covers 17 residues. Between the trimmed V and J ends, which lost 5 bases and 1 base, there was a span of 20 bases. The germline V gene encodes CDR1 SGHNT and CDR2 YENEEA. The CDR3 bases are TGTGCCAGCAGCATTGGAGGGTTTGGGACCTCGAACACTGAAGCTTTCTTT. This sequence encodes CASSIGGFGTSNTEAFF.

This sequence joins TRBV25-1 and TRBJ1-4; 7 bases are a match to TRBD1. CDR1 MGHDK and CDR2 SYGVNS come from the germline V gene. J gave up 1 base and V 4 bases, and 6 bases lay outside the gene matches. CDR3 length: 16 amino acids. CDR3 residues: CASSATRDRTNEKLFF. CDR3 nucleotide sequence: TGTGCCAGCAGTGCGACCCGGGACAGAACTAATGAAAAACTGTTTTTT.

This sequence joins TRBV6-5 and TRBJ1-2, with TRBD1 identical over 10 bases. J gave up 4 bases and V 5 bases, and 1 base lay outside the gene matches. The CDR3 is 13 amino acids. Germline V gene lookup returns CDR1 MNHEY and CDR2 SVGAGI. The CDR3 nucleotides are TGTGCCAGCAGTCGGGACAGGGGCTATGGCTACACCTTC. The encoded protein is CASSRDRGYGYTF.

The V gene is TRBV7-2, the J gene TRBJ2-3, with a tentative D call TRBD2 (5 bases). Germline V gene lookup returns CDR1 SGHTA and CDR2 FQGNSA. Trimming left V 4 bases short and J 3 bases short, with 17 bases between. This CDR3 has 16 residues. This CDR3 is CASSYLAPSITDTQYF. For the CDR3, the DNA is TGTGCCAGCAGCTACCTAGCTCCTAGCATAACAGATACGCAGTATTTT.

The V gene is TRBV10-3, the J gene TRBJ2-6, with a weak D call TRBD1 (6 bases). V lost 2 bases, J lost 0 bases, and 14 bases lay in between. CDR1 is ENHRY, CDR2 SYGVKD, per germline. The CDR3 covers 18 residues. The CDR3 region has the DNA TGTGCCATCAGTGAGGATTCGACAGGTTACTCTGGGGCCAACGTCCTGACTTTC. This encodes CAISEDSTGYSGANVLTF.

This clone showed up just once. The chain links TRBV27 to TRBJ2-1; TRBD1 matches 8 bases. Germline CDR1 reads MNHEY; CDR2 reads SMNVEV (reference sequence). The CDR3 spans 16 residues. Trimming cost V 5 bases and J 6 bases; bases outside gene matches: 12. Written as DNA, the CDR3 is TGTGCCAGCAGTCCCCAGGGGGCCGTATTGGTCAATGAGCAGTTCTTC. It yields the protein CASSPQGAVLVNEQFF.

This rearrangement joins TRBV7-2 to TRBJ2-7; maybe TRBD1 (5 bases). Trimming removed 5 bases from V and 3 bases from J, with 14 bases in between. The germline gives CDR1 SGHTA, CDR2 FQGNSA. The CDR3 is 14 amino acids. CDR3 protein: CASSPEGAIYEQYF. The CDR3 DNA reads as TGTGCCAGCAGCCCCGAAGGGGCGATCTACGAGCAGTACTTC.

This clone was observed once. The chain carries TRBV4-3 and TRBJ2-2, with 7 positions matching TRBD2. The germline V gene has CDR1 LGHNA and CDR2 YSLEER. The CDR3 is made up of 16 amino acids. V gave up 2 bases and J gave up 5 bases; unmatched junction bases: 8. CDR3 nucleotides: TGCGCCAGCAGCCAACTCCGCGGGAGTTGGACCGGGGAGCTGTTTTTT. The encoded protein is CASSQLRGSWTGELFF.

V and J are TRBV11-2 and TRBJ2-7, with 7 bases lining up with TRBD2. This CDR3 is built from 13 residues. Trimming took 1 base from V and 4 from J; bases not matched to a gene: 1. Germline assignment: CDR1 SGHAT and CDR2 FQNNGV. CDR3 bases: TGTGCCAGCAGCTTAGGGACTAGTTACGAGCAGTACTTC. This sequence encodes CASSLGTSYEQYF.

The chain recombines TRBV28 with TRBJ2-1; 7 nucleotides match TRBD2. This CDR3 spans 19 amino acids. J gave up 6 bases and V 3 bases, and 20 bases lay outside the gene matches. CDR1 MDHEN and CDR2 SYDVKM come from the germline V gene. CDR3 DNA sequence: TGTGCCAGCAGTTTCGAACCATTGACACGCGGGAGAGTCAGCAATGAGCAGTTCTTC. It yields the protein CASSFEPLTRGRVSNEQFF.

The chain carries TRBV19 and TRBJ1-6, with 8 bases identical to TRBD1. V shed 6 bases, J shed 9 bases, and the junction held 10 bases outside the gene matches. Germline CDR1 LNHDA, CDR2 SQIVND (reference sequence). The CDR3 totals 15 residues. CDR3 nucleotides: TGTGCCAGTAGGCGGGACAGGCTTTTGGGTTCACCCCTCCACTTT. This sequence encodes CASRRDRLLGSPLHF.

The J gene is TRBJ2-2, the V gene TRBV14; no clear D. CDR3 length equals 14 residues. Germline values: CDR1 SGHDN, CDR2 FVKESK. V was pared by 1 base and J by 4 bases, with 7 bases between. The CDR3 here is CASSQAGFTGELFF. The CDR3 DNA follows: TGTGCCAGCAGCCAAGCGGGTTTCACCGGGGAGCTGTTTTTT.

This clone was observed a handful of times. The chain employs TRBV13 and TRBJ1-1; D remains ambiguous. Germline lookup yields CDR1 PRHDT and CDR2 FYEKMQ (reference sequence). This CDR3 has 12 amino acids. V was trimmed by 6 bases and J by 4 bases, leaving 9 bases between them. The CDR3: CASRGVGTEAFF. The CDR3 nucleotides read TGTGCCAGCAGGGGAGTTGGCACTGAAGCTTTCTTT.

The chain is built from TRBV2 and TRBJ1-2, with D possibly matching TRBD1 (5 bases). This CDR3 is 13 amino acids long. Trimming took off 8 bases at V and 5 bases at J, with 15 bases between the two ends. Germline V lookup: CDR1 SNHLY, CDR2 FYNNEI. The DNA for the CDR3 is TGTGCCAGCGCCTTCGGCGGGGGGTATGGCTACACCTTC. Translation: CASAFGGGYGYTF.

This clone has more than one count but fewer than ten. This chain joins TRBV6-1 and TRBJ1-5; D might be TRBD1 (5 bases). Germline V gives CDR1 MNHNS, CDR2 SASEGT. This CDR3 comprises 13 residues. V dropped 5 bases and J dropped 1 base, with 6 bases sitting between them. CDR3 nucleotide sequence: TGTGCCAGCAGTAGACAGAGCAATCAGCCCCAGCATTTT. This codes for CASSRQSNQPQHF.

The genes are TRBV28 and TRBJ2-7, with D tentatively TRBD2 (6 bases). V dropped 3 bases and J dropped 6 bases, with 15 bases sitting between them. This CDR3 comprises 14 residues. CDR1 is MDHEN, CDR2 SYDVKM, per germline. CDR3 coding DNA: TGTGCCAGCAGTTTGGGAGGATCCGTTGCCGAGCAGTACTTC. Protein sequence: CASSLGGSVAEQYF.

The J gene is TRBJ2-7, the V gene TRBV5-4; 9 nucleotides agree with TRBD2. There are 13 residues in the CDR3. V shed 2 bases, J shed 5 bases, and the junction held 2 bases outside the gene matches. Germline loops: CDR1 SGHNT, CDR2 YYREEE (reference sequence). The DNA for the CDR3 is TGTGCCAGCAGCTTACAGCGGGAGGACGAGCAGTACTTC. Translating it yields CASSLQREDEQYF.

The chain has TRBV7-3 and TRBJ1-1; D is unresolved. The CDR3 length is 12 residues. Trimming shortened V by 4 bases and J by 11 bases, and 14 bases separated the two germline ends. The germline V gene encodes CDR1 SGHTA and CDR2 FQGTGA. The CDR3 reads CASSSRYPVAFF. CDR3 DNA sequence: TGTGCCAGCAGCTCCCGGTATCCTGTGGCTTTCTTT. Looking up the rest from reference TRBV7-3 and TRBJ1-1 gives the full variable domain: GAGVSQTPSNKVTEKGKYVELRCDPISGHTALYWYRQSLGQGPEFLIYFQGTGAADDSGLPNDRFFAVRPEGSVSTLKIQRTERGDSAVYLCASSSRYPVAFFGQGTRLTVV.